This TCR beta chain emerged from a study of T-cell reconstitution after alpha-beta-depleted transplantation in children. The table lists this clonotype with many counts. Antigen unknown. Study-level results: There were some patients whose high TCRbeta diversity at day 60 came from surviving recipient T cells and thymic progenitors. Once a year had passed after transplant, T-cell counts and diversity came mostly from newly produced T cells. Expanded graft clones numbering several hundred reportedly gave rise to alpha-beta T cells about two months after transplant.

The CDR3 is 15 amino acids. The trim removed 3 bases at V and 5 bases at J, leaving 7 bases unmatched. Germline-derived CDR1 and CDR2 are LGHNA and YNFKEQ. For TCRbeta, the library was prepared with unique molecular identifiers. Using its own MiXCR run on the PCR reads, TCRdb lists one record per CDR3 protein. Of about 260,000 distinct CDR3 sequences listed, roughly 8.2% are singletons. The material was PBMCs, mostly from graft donor cells, obtained 180 days after TCRalphabeta/CD19-depleted stem cell transplant. The gene calls are TRBV4-2 and TRBJ2-7; the match to TRBD1 covers 10 bases. This TCR derives from a male patient aged 10-17 years who had a stem cell transplant for acute lymphoblastic leukemia, so the T cells may come from the graft donor. The chain's CDR3 is CASSQPGTGVHEQYF. For the CDR3, the DNA is TGTGCCAGCAGCCAGCCCGGGACAGGGGTCCACGAGCAGTACTTC.